Listed below are T cell receptor beta chains from one sample, sequenced in a study of blood T cell repertoires in COVID-19. Profiled with immunoSEQ multiplex PCR; TCRdb holds only in-frame clones, not every one. In the table there are 130,000 to 150,000 clones, around 85% of which are singletons. Sequencing was performed on peripheral blood. The receptors were gathered from a woman between 35 and 50 years old with active or convalescent COVID-19. The CDR3 runs from the conserved cysteine through the conserved F or W. The order of the fields is D gene, V gene, clone size, J gene, CDR3 DNA, CDR3 protein. The D gene is left open where the match is weak. Only part of the rows carry a size: once, few, many, or a class if the clone is expanded.

d_gene: -
v_gene: TRBV2
abundance: -
j_gene: TRBJ1-6
CDR3nt: TGTGCCAGCAGTTCCAGGGAGGGATCACCCCTCCACTTT
CDR3aa: CASSSREGSPLHF

d_gene: -
v_gene: TRBV4-3
abundance: -
j_gene: TRBJ1-1
CDR3nt: TGCGCCAGCAGCCAAACCCAAACAGCCTTGAACACTGAAGCTTTCTTT
CDR3aa: CASSQTQTALNTEAFF

d_gene: -
v_gene: TRBV2
abundance: -
j_gene: TRBJ2-3
CDR3nt: TGTGCCAGCAGTGAGTTAACAGATACGCAGTATTTT
CDR3aa: CASSELTDTQYF

d_gene: TRBD1
v_gene: TRBV6-4
abundance: few
j_gene: TRBJ1-1
CDR3nt: TGTGCCAGCAGTCCCATACAGGGGGGAAAAGCTTTCTTT
CDR3aa: CASSPIQGGKAFF

d_gene: TRBD2
v_gene: TRBV27
abundance: -
j_gene: TRBJ2-1
CDR3nt: TGTGCCAGCAGTTTATCGGGAGCGGGATCCAATGAGCAGTTCTTC
CDR3aa: CASSLSGAGSNEQFF

d_gene: -
v_gene: TRBV7-2
abundance: many
j_gene: TRBJ2-2
CDR3nt: TGTGCCAGCAGCTTAGCACCCAGGGCCGGGGAGCTGTTTTTT
CDR3aa: CASSLAPRAGELFF

d_gene: -
v_gene: TRBV7-8
abundance: -
j_gene: TRBJ1-2
CDR3nt: TGTGCCAGCAGCGCATTCAGGGGAAATAGCTATGGCTACACCTTC
CDR3aa: CASSAFRGNSYGYTF

d_gene: -
v_gene: TRBV3-1/TRBV3-2
abundance: -
j_gene: TRBJ2-3
CDR3nt: TGTGCCAGCAGCCCTGGACTAGATACGCAGTATTTT
CDR3aa: CASSPGLDTQYF

d_gene: -
v_gene: TRBV5-4
abundance: -
j_gene: TRBJ1-2
CDR3nt: TGTGCCAGCAGCCCGGGGTTCGGGGAGGCTAACTATGGCTACACCTTC
CDR3aa: CASSPGFGEANYGYTF

d_gene: -
v_gene: TRBV28
abundance: -
j_gene: TRBJ2-1
CDR3nt: TGTGCCAGCAGTTTACTAGCAGCCTACAATGAGCAGTTCTTC
CDR3aa: CASSLLAAYNEQFF

d_gene: TRBD1
v_gene: TRBV9
abundance: -
j_gene: TRBJ1-2
CDR3nt: TGTGCCAGCACCCGGGGACAGCTTAACTATGGCTACACCTTC
CDR3aa: CASTRGQLNYGYTF

d_gene: -
v_gene: TRBV11-2
abundance: -
j_gene: TRBJ2-7
CDR3nt: TGTGCCAGCAGCCAAAGCCGGCTGGGCTCAACCTACGAGCAGTACTTC
CDR3aa: CASSQSRLGSTYEQYF

d_gene: -
v_gene: TRBV20-1
abundance: -
j_gene: TRBJ2-7
CDR3nt: TGCAGTGCTAGTAGGCAGGGGCACTTCTACGAGCAGTACTTC
CDR3aa: CSASRQGHFYEQYF

d_gene: TRBD1
v_gene: TRBV30
abundance: -
j_gene: TRBJ2-2
CDR3nt: TGTGCCTGGGGAACGACAGGGGGCTGGACCGGGGAGCTGTTTTTT
CDR3aa: CAWGTTGGWTGELFF

d_gene: -
v_gene: TRBV2
abundance: -
j_gene: TRBJ1-6
CDR3nt: TGTGCCAGCAGTGACCGGGGGGCCCTCGGGTCACCCCTCCACTTT
CDR3aa: CASSDRGALGSPLHF

d_gene: TRBD1
v_gene: TRBV6-5
abundance: -
j_gene: TRBJ2-1
CDR3nt: TGTGCCAGCGCATGGACAGGGAACCTCTATGAGCAGTTCTTC
CDR3aa: CASAWTGNLYEQFF

d_gene: -
v_gene: TRBV28
abundance: few
j_gene: TRBJ1-1
CDR3nt: TGTGCCAGCAGTTTATACACCGACGTTGCTCGGCACAGTGAAGCTTTCTTT
CDR3aa: CASSLYTDVARHSEAFF

d_gene: -
v_gene: TRBV27
abundance: few
j_gene: TRBJ1-5
CDR3nt: TGTGCCAGCAGTTTTTTCTTTAATCAGCCCCAGCATTTT
CDR3aa: CASSFFFNQPQHF

d_gene: -
v_gene: TRBV3-1/TRBV3-2
abundance: -
j_gene: TRBJ1-1
CDR3nt: TGTGCCAGCAGCCAAGATATCACCAATCACCTAGGTGGAGCTTTCTTT
CDR3aa: CASSQDITNHLGGAFF

d_gene: TRBD1
v_gene: TRBV24-1
abundance: -
j_gene: TRBJ1-2
CDR3nt: TGTGCCACCAGTGAGCGGGACAGGGAATGGGGTGGCTACACCTTC
CDR3aa: CATSERDREWGGYTF

d_gene: -
v_gene: TRBV6-5
abundance: -
j_gene: TRBJ1-2
CDR3nt: TGTGCCAGCACTTCGGGGATGTATGGCTACACCTTC
CDR3aa: CASTSGMYGYTF

d_gene: -
v_gene: TRBV2
abundance: once
j_gene: TRBJ1-5
CDR3nt: TGTGCCAGCAGTGTTGAGGGTAATCAGCCCCAGCATTTT
CDR3aa: CASSVEGNQPQHF

d_gene: TRBD1
v_gene: TRBV19
abundance: -
j_gene: TRBJ2-5
CDR3nt: TGTGCCAGTAGTATAGGGTTTAGGAGACAGGGAGAGACCCAGTACTTC
CDR3aa: CASSIGFRRQGETQYF

d_gene: -
v_gene: TRBV5-1
abundance: once
j_gene: TRBJ2-2
CDR3nt: TGCGCCAGCAGCTTTGGGCCCTCAACCGGGGAGCTGTTTTTT
CDR3aa: CASSFGPSTGELFF

d_gene: TRBD2
v_gene: TRBV4-2
abundance: -
j_gene: TRBJ2-7
CDR3nt: TGTGCCAGCAGCCAAGATGGGACTAGCGGGGGTTACGAGCAGTACTTC
CDR3aa: CASSQDGTSGGYEQYF

d_gene: TRBD2
v_gene: TRBV5-4
abundance: -
j_gene: TRBJ2-5
CDR3nt: TGTGCCAGCAGCTTAGGAGCGGGGGGGCCGGGGGAGACCCAGTACTTC
CDR3aa: CASSLGAGGPGETQYF

d_gene: -
v_gene: TRBV9
abundance: once
j_gene: TRBJ1-2
CDR3nt: TGTGCCAGCAGCCCCCTACAGGGCGCGGTTGGAGGCTACACCTTC
CDR3aa: CASSPLQGAVGGYTF

d_gene: TRBD1
v_gene: TRBV6-5
abundance: -
j_gene: TRBJ1-2
CDR3nt: TGTGCCAGCAGTTACCTTGGACAGGGCGATGGCTACACCTTC
CDR3aa: CASSYLGQGDGYTF

d_gene: -
v_gene: TRBV5-5
abundance: -
j_gene: TRBJ1-2
CDR3nt: TGTGCCAGCAGCTTGCGGGGGGGCGCTTCTTGGTATGGCTACACCTTC
CDR3aa: CASSLRGGASWYGYTF

d_gene: TRBD1
v_gene: TRBV5-1
abundance: -
j_gene: TRBJ1-1
CDR3nt: TGCGCCAGCAGCCCCGTCGGGACAGGGGGCAGGAACACTGAAGCTTTCTTT
CDR3aa: CASSPVGTGGRNTEAFF

d_gene: -
v_gene: TRBV15
abundance: few
j_gene: TRBJ1-6
CDR3nt: TGTGCCACCAGCAGGGGTATGGGGAGCTCCTATAATTCACCCCTCCACTTT
CDR3aa: CATSRGMGSSYNSPLHF

d_gene: -
v_gene: TRBV18
abundance: -
j_gene: TRBJ1-1
CDR3nt: TGTGCCAGCTCACGCCGCGGAGGGGCGGACACTGAAGCTTTCTTT
CDR3aa: CASSRRGGADTEAFF

d_gene: -
v_gene: TRBV6-5
abundance: -
j_gene: TRBJ2-1
CDR3nt: TGTGCCAGCAGTTACGGGGAGGAGGTTTACAATGAGCAGTTCTTC
CDR3aa: CASSYGEEVYNEQFF

d_gene: -
v_gene: TRBV6-5
abundance: -
j_gene: TRBJ1-5
CDR3nt: TGTGCCAGCAGCACGCTAGGTCAGCCCCAGCATTTT
CDR3aa: CASSTLGQPQHF

d_gene: TRBD1
v_gene: TRBV5-1
abundance: -
j_gene: TRBJ1-4
CDR3nt: TGCGCCAGCAGCACCGTACAGAGGGACAGTGAAAGGGCAACTAATGAAAAACTGTTTTTT
CDR3aa: CASSTVQRDSERATNEKLFF

d_gene: TRBD1
v_gene: TRBV18
abundance: -
j_gene: TRBJ2-2
CDR3nt: TGTGCCAGCTCCCTTGGGACAGCGAACACCGGGGAGCTGTTTTTT
CDR3aa: CASSLGTANTGELFF

d_gene: TRBD1
v_gene: TRBV27
abundance: -
j_gene: TRBJ1-1
CDR3nt: TGTGCCAGCAGTTTCCTAGTCCCGGGACAGGGTAGGTGGACTGAAGCTTTCTTT
CDR3aa: CASSFLVPGQGRWTEAFF

d_gene: TRBD1
v_gene: TRBV4-1
abundance: once
j_gene: TRBJ1-4
CDR3nt: TGCGCCAGCAGCCGTAGCGGGACAGCGGACCTTGAAAAACTGTTTTTT
CDR3aa: CASSRSGTADLEKLFF

d_gene: -
v_gene: TRBV7-9
abundance: -
j_gene: TRBJ2-5
CDR3nt: TGTGCCAGCAGCTTAGCGGACGGAGGGGGCCGGGAGACCCAGTACTTC
CDR3aa: CASSLADGGGRETQYF

d_gene: TRBD1
v_gene: TRBV18
abundance: -
j_gene: TRBJ2-2
CDR3nt: TGTGCCAGCTCACGAAAAGGGACAGCGAACACCGGGGAGCTGTTTTTT
CDR3aa: CASSRKGTANTGELFF

d_gene: TRBD1
v_gene: TRBV18
abundance: -
j_gene: TRBJ1-1
CDR3nt: TGTGCCAGCTCACCTCGGGACAGGGGCTCTAAACTGGCTATCATGAACACTGAAGCTTTCTTT
CDR3aa: CASSPRDRGSKLAIMNTEAFF

d_gene: TRBD2
v_gene: TRBV28
abundance: -
j_gene: TRBJ2-1
CDR3nt: TGTGCCAGCAGTGGGTCTGCGGGGGGGGATCTTCAAGGCTCCTACAATGAGCAGTTCTTC
CDR3aa: CASSGSAGGDLQGSYNEQFF

d_gene: -
v_gene: TRBV3-1/TRBV3-2
abundance: few
j_gene: TRBJ2-1
CDR3nt: TGTGCCAGCAGCCAAGACGACAGAAATGAGCAGTTCTTC
CDR3aa: CASSQDDRNEQFF

d_gene: TRBD1
v_gene: TRBV2
abundance: -
j_gene: TRBJ2-7
CDR3nt: TGTGCCAGCAGCGCCACAGGGGGCTATCCGTACTTC
CDR3aa: CASSATGGYPYF

d_gene: TRBD1
v_gene: TRBV5-1
abundance: once
j_gene: TRBJ1-6
CDR3nt: TGCGCCAGCAGCCCCTCAACAGGGGCCTATAATTCACCCCTCCACTTT
CDR3aa: CASSPSTGAYNSPLHF

d_gene: TRBD1
v_gene: TRBV28
abundance: -
j_gene: TRBJ2-7
CDR3nt: TGTGCCAGCCGGTCCCGGGACAGCTACGAGCAGTACTTC
CDR3aa: CASRSRDSYEQYF